These 27 T cell receptor beta chains were sequenced from one sample in a study of CD8 T cells in Susac syndrome. RNA was extracted with the RNeasy kit, and a quantity of roughly 0.5 to 1 ug was reverse transcribed using random hexamers. One entry per CDR3 protein results from TCRdb running MiXCR on the immunoSEQ multiplex PCR reads. The data hold a few hundred thousand distinct CDR3 sequences, with roughly 85% observed a single time. Sequenced material: CD8+ T cells from PBMCs. These receptors all come from a human donor with multiple sclerosis.

This chain uses TRBV9 with TRBJ2-7; 14 bases fit TRBD2. V dropped 3 bases and J dropped 2; count of bases not matched to a gene: 4. The CDR3 has 16 amino acids. Germline V gene lookup returns CDR1 SGDLS and CDR2 YYNGEE. CDR3 sequence (DNA): TGTGCCAGCAGCGAGGGGACTAGCGGGAGAGCCTACGAGCAGTACTTC. Amino acid sequence: CASSEGTSGRAYEQYF.

CDR3 loop: CASSSGGDEQYF. CDR3 in DNA: TGTGCCAGCAGCTCTGGAGGGGACGAGCAGTACTTC. The chain has TRBV7-9 and TRBJ2-7; the D gene is possibly TRBD2 (6 bases). Germline V gene lookup returns CDR1 SEHNR and CDR2 FQNEAQ (reference sequence). V was clipped by 4 bases and J by 5 bases, with 9 bases between them. The CDR3 extends over 12 amino acids. The full variable domain, rest sourced from reference TRBV7-9 and TRBJ2-7, is DTGVSQNPRHKITKRGQNVTFRCDPISEHNRLYWYRQTLGQGPEFLTYFQNEAQLEKSRLLSDRFSAERPKGSFSTLEIQRTEQGDSAMYLCASSSGGDEQYFGPGTRLTVT.

This CDR3 is CSALTGLADYNEQFF. DNA for the CDR3: TGCAGTGCTTTGACCGGACTAGCGGATTACAATGAGCAGTTCTTC. This chain joins TRBV20-1 and TRBJ2-1; 10 nucleotides line up with TRBD2. V lost 5 bases and J lost 4; bases outside the gene matches: 8. Germline loops: CDR1 DFQATT, CDR2 SNEGSKA (reference sequence). This CDR3 comprises 15 residues.

This chain joins TRBV4-1 and TRBJ1-1; D unclear. CDR3 length: 16 residues. The V and J ends lost 1 base and 0 bases respectively, with 12 bases between them. From germline, CDR1 is MGHRA and CDR2 YSYEKL. The CDR3 bases are TGCGCCAGCAGCCAAGTGTACCTCCCGGTGAACACTGAAGCTTTCTTT. Protein sequence: CASSQVYLPVNTEAFF.

V gene TRBV28 combines with J gene TRBJ2-3; D tentatively reads TRBD1 or TRBD2 (5 bases each). CDR1 MDHEN and CDR2 SYDVKM come from the germline V gene. V lost 6 bases, J lost 0 bases, and 13 bases lay in between. CDR3 length: 15 amino acids. In nucleotides, the CDR3 is TGTGCCAGCAGGGATCCGGGGCCGAGCACAGATACGCAGTATTTT. It specifies CASRDPGPSTDTQYF. Full variable domain (rest looked up from reference TRBV28 and TRBJ2-3): DVKVTQSSRYLVKRTGEKVFLECVQDMDHENMFWYRQDPGLGLRLIYFSYDVKMKEKGDIPEGYSVSREKKERFSLILESASTNQTSMYLCASRDPGPSTDTQYFGPGTRLTVL.

This clonotype was counted a single time. The chain joins TRBV27 to TRBJ1-1, with D perhaps matching TRBD1 (5 bases). The CDR3 extends over 13 amino acids. The germline CDR1 and CDR2 sequences are MNHEY and SMNVEV (reference sequence). Trimming removed 7 bases at V and 4 bases at J, with 13 bases between. As DNA, the CDR3 is TGTGCCAGCAAGGGGCCTCTTAGCACTGAAGCTTTCTTT. Translating it yields CASKGPLSTEAFF.

The chain has TRBV24-1 and TRBJ2-7; 8 bases fit TRBD1. The CDR3 runs to 14 residues. V lost 4 bases to trimming and J lost 4 bases; unmatched junction nucleotides: 5. CDR1 is KGHDR and CDR2 is SFDVKD in the germline V gene. The CDR3 protein is CATSESGGEYEQYF. CDR3 nucleotides: TGTGCCACCAGTGAGTCAGGGGGCGAATACGAGCAGTACTTC.

This chain uses TRBV10-3 with TRBJ1-5; D gene uncertain. The CDR3 covers 14 residues. The V and J ends lost 0 bases and 0 bases respectively, with 3 bases between them. Germline CDR1 ENHRY, CDR2 SYGVKD. The CDR3 DNA follows: TGTGCCATCAGTGAGTCGTCTAGCAATCAGCCCCAGCATTTT. This encodes CAISESSSNQPQHF.

Concerning this clonotype: One junction end disagrees with the germline gene, perhaps due to a read error. CDR3: CATSRTGATSGKVEQYF. CDR3 nucleotide sequence: TGTGCCACCAGTAGGACAGGGGCGACTAGCGGGAAAGTCGAGCAGTACTTC. The chain has TRBV6-1 and TRBJ2-7; 11 bases agree with TRBD2. CDR1 and CDR2 (germline): MNHNS, SASEGT. This CDR3 has 17 residues.

The V call is TRBV28, the J call TRBJ1-1; TRBD1 is a possible D gene (6 bases). Looked up from germline, CDR1 is MDHEN and CDR2 is SYDVKM. The CDR3 covers 17 residues. V was trimmed by 2 bases and J by 3 bases, leaving 19 bases between them. This chain's CDR3 is CASSLGVYRDGYTEAFF. Here the CDR3 DNA reads TGTGCCAGCAGTTTAGGGGTTTACAGGGATGGGTACACTGAAGCTTTCTTT.

The chain is built from TRBV18 and TRBJ2-5; TRBD1 agrees at 8 bases. The CDR3 spans 14 residues. Unmatched junction bases numbered 7, after V lost 5 bases and J lost 5 bases. Germline CDR1 and CDR2: KGHSH and LQKENI. CDR3 region: CASSADRDRETQYF. The CDR3 DNA reads TGTGCCAGCTCAGCGGACAGGGATAGGGAGACCCAGTACTTC.

CDR3 sequence reads: CASSTRGYEQYF. As DNA, the CDR3 is TGTGCCAGCAGTACTAGGGGCTACGAGCAGTACTTC. V gene TRBV2 combines with J gene TRBJ2-7; D tentatively fits TRBD1 or TRBD2 (5 bases each). The CDR3 runs 12 residues. V was cut by 5 bases and J by 3 bases, with 8 bases left in between. Germline CDR1 is SNHLY and CDR2 is FYNNEI.

The CDR3 sequence: CASSFGFGDQPQHF. CDR3 DNA: TGTGCCAGCAGTTTCGGTTTTGGGGATCAGCCCCAGCATTTT. J is TRBJ1-5 and V is TRBV27; D remains ambiguous. Germline-derived CDR1 and CDR2 are MNHEY and SMNVEV (reference sequence). Trimming removed 3 bases at V and 5 bases at J, with 11 bases between. CDR3 size: 14 residues.

The chain joins TRBV27 to TRBJ2-3, with 8 bases aligning to TRBD2. The CDR3 covers 14 residues. The germline V gene has CDR1 MNHEY and CDR2 SMNVEV (reference sequence). V lost 4 bases and J lost 3; bases outside the gene matches: 3. The CDR3 region has the DNA TGTGCCAGCAGTTCCGGGGGGGCTACAGATACGCAGTATTTT. It encodes CASSSGGATDTQYF.

This clonotype occurred a few times. The rearrangement uses TRBV11-2 and TRBJ2-1; perhaps D is TRBD1 or TRBD2 (5 bases each). The CDR3 has 17 residues. The V end was cut by 1 base, the J end by 2 bases, with 15 bases between. The V gene's germline CDR1 is SGHAT and CDR2 FQNNGV. The CDR3 spells CASSLGPGDGPYNEQFF. CDR3 nucleotides: TGTGCCAGCAGCTTAGGTCCCGGGGACGGTCCCTACAATGAGCAGTTCTTC.

J is TRBJ1-5 and V is TRBV6-1; TRBD1 matches 8 bases. The trim removed 5 bases at V and 2 bases at J, leaving 8 bases unmatched. The CDR3 length is 16 residues. CDR1 is MNHNS and CDR2 is SASEGT in the germline V gene. The CDR3 sequence is CASSPRGRPGNQPQHF. CDR3 coding DNA: TGTGCCAGCAGTCCCAGGGGGCGCCCCGGCAATCAGCCCCAGCATTTT.

The CDR3 DNA is TGTGCCAGCAGCCACAACACTGAAGCTTTCTTT. It encodes CASSHNTEAFF. J is TRBJ1-1 and V is TRBV5-6; no firm D call. The length of the CDR3 is 11 residues. V was shortened by 4 bases and J by 2 bases, with 3 bases between the two germline ends. Per the germline V gene, CDR1 is SGHDT and CDR2 is YYEEEE.

The chain links TRBV7-9 to TRBJ2-7, with TRBD2 identical over 7 bases. V shed 0 bases, J shed 6 bases, and the junction held 8 bases outside the gene matches. The CDR3 contains 15 residues. Germline CDR1 reads SEHNR; CDR2 reads FQNEAQ (reference sequence). CDR3 residues: CASSLAGGLQGEQYF. As DNA, the CDR3 is TGTGCCAGCAGCTTAGCGGGAGGGCTTCAGGGCGAGCAGTACTTC.

The J gene is TRBJ1-2, the V gene TRBV29-1; D unresolved. The germline CDR1 and CDR2 sequences are SQVTM and ANQGSEA. This CDR3 spans 12 amino acids. V was cut by 4 bases and J by 4 bases, with 10 bases left in between. CDR3 DNA sequence: TGCAGCGTTGTTGAGCGCGGCTATGGCTACACCTTC. Translating it yields CSVVERGYGYTF.

The chain uses TRBV5-6 and TRBJ2-1, with D tentatively TRBD1 (5 bases). The germline V gene has CDR1 SGHDT and CDR2 YYEEEE. Trimming cost V 0 bases and J 6 bases, with 22 bases left between them. This CDR3 region has 18 residues. CDR3 loop: CASSLASAIFVGANEQFF. CDR3 DNA sequence: TGTGCCAGCAGCTTGGCCTCGGCTATTTTCGTAGGGGCCAATGAGCAGTTCTTC.

The rearrangement joins TRBV9 to TRBJ2-7, with D perhaps TRBD1 (6 bases). The V end lost 4 bases, the J end lost 6 bases, and 23 bases lay between the germline ends. Germline assignment: CDR1 SGDLS and CDR2 YYNGEE. This CDR3 comprises 16 residues. The chain's CDR3 is CASSLGPQGVRGEQYF. Here the CDR3 DNA reads TGTGCCAGCAGCCTCGGCCCACAGGGCGTCAGAGGCGAGCAGTACTTC.

The chain has TRBV9 and TRBJ2-1; 9 positions match TRBD2. The CDR3 consists of 20 residues. Unmatched junction bases numbered 16, after V lost 3 bases and J lost 0 bases. In germline, CDR1 is SGDLS, CDR2 YYNGEE. CDR3 DNA sequence: TGTGCCAGCAGCGACCATCCGGGCGGGAGGGCTGATCGCTCCTACAATGAGCAGTTCTTC. It specifies CASSDHPGGRADRSYNEQFF. Combining the CDR3 with reference TRBV9 and TRBJ2-1 gives the whole variable domain DSGVTQTPKHLITATGQRVTLRCSPRSGDLSVYWYQQSLDQGLQFLIQYYNGEERAKGNILERFSAQQFPDLHSELNLSSLELGDSALYFCASSDHPGGRADRSYNEQFFGPGTRLTVL.

J is TRBJ2-1 and V is TRBV20-1; 8 positions agree with TRBD2. CDR3 length: 14 residues. Germline CDR1 reads DFQATT; CDR2 reads SNEGSKA (reference sequence). V was clipped by 6 bases and J by 3 bases; unmatched bases: 7. The CDR3, as DNA: TGCAGTGCCCACGGTAGCGGGATCTACAATGAGCAGTTCTTC. Translated: CSAHGSGIYNEQFF.

The gene calls are TRBV27 and TRBJ1-6; 9 nucleotides align to TRBD1. V gave up 5 bases and J gave up 9 bases; unmatched junction bases: 11. There are 16 residues in the CDR3. Looked up from germline, CDR1 is MNHEY and CDR2 is SMNVEV (reference sequence). Here the CDR3 reads CASSPGQGFIGSPLHF. In nucleotides, the CDR3 is TGTGCCAGCAGTCCCGGACAGGGGTTCATAGGTTCACCCCTCCACTTT.

The chain recombines TRBV2 with TRBJ2-5; no definite D call. The CDR3 length is 14 residues. Germline-derived CDR1 and CDR2 are SNHLY and FYNNEI. V lost 4 bases and J lost 4, with 13 bases in between. In nucleotides, the CDR3 is TGTGCCAGCAGTGTAGTAGGCTCCCCAGAGACCCAGTACTTC. Translation: CASSVVGSPETQYF.

CDR3 nucleotide sequence: TGCAGCGTTGACACTTCCTACGAGCAGTACTTC. Residues: CSVDTSYEQYF. The chain uses TRBV29-1 and TRBJ2-7; the D is unclear. This CDR3 has 11 amino acids. The germline gives CDR1 SQVTM, CDR2 ANQGSEA. V lost 3 bases to trimming and J lost 1 base, with 4 bases between them.

The chain links TRBV28 to TRBJ2-7, with a weak D call TRBD2 (6 bases). V was shortened by 3 bases and J by 2 bases, with 11 bases between the two germline ends. The CDR3 spans 14 residues. CDR1 is MDHEN and CDR2 is SYDVKM in the germline V gene. The CDR3 here is CASSFLRDPYEQYF. As DNA, the CDR3 is TGTGCCAGCAGTTTTTTGCGGGACCCCTACGAGCAGTACTTC.